This T cell receptor beta chain was recovered during a study of STAT3 mutations in large granular lymphocyte leukemia. Study-level results: Every T-cell large granular lymphocyte leukemia patient had at least one immunodominant TCR beta clonotype. Clonal expansion was inferred from samples taken at other timepoints. Suggested: STAT3 mutation was not the ancestral event for these clonal expansions.

The CDR3 is 15 amino acids. Produced via immunoSEQ multiplex PCR; TCRdb's table is partial and in-frame only. Here the sample spans several thousand clones, less than 90% being singletons. Only one count was recorded for this clone. The antigen is not known. Sequences were obtained from peripheral blood mononuclear cells. The V gene is TRBV21-1, the J gene TRBJ2-5. TRBV21-1 is a known pseudogene. The source is a man at least 80 years old with T-cell large granular lymphocyte leukemia. Some clones in this sample may be carry-over from other donors' samples. The chain's CDR3 is CASSKGDLNQETQYF. CDR3 DNA sequence: TGTGCCAGCAGCAAAGGGGACCTCAACCAAGAGACCCAGTACTTC.